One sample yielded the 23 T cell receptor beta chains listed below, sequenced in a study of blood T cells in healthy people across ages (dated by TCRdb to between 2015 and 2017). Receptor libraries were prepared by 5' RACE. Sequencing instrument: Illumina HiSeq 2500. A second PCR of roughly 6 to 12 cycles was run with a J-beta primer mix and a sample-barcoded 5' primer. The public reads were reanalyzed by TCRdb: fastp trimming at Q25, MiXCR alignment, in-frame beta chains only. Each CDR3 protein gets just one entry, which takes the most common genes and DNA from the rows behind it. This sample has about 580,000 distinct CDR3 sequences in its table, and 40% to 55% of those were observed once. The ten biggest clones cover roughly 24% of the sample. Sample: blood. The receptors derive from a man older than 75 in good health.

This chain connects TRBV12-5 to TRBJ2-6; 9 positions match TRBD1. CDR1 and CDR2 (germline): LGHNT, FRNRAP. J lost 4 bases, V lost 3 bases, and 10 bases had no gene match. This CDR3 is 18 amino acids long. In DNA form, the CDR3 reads TGTGCTAGTGGTTTCGGACAAGGGACAGGGACCGGGGCCAACGTCCTGACTTTC. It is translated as CASGFGQGTGTGANVLTF. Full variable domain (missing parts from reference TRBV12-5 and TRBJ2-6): DARVTQTPRHKVTEMGQEVTMRCQPILGHNTVFWYRQTMMQGLELLAYFRNRAPLDDSGMPKDRFSAEMPDATLATLKIQPSEPRDSAVYFCASGFGQGTGTGANVLTFGAGSRLTVL.

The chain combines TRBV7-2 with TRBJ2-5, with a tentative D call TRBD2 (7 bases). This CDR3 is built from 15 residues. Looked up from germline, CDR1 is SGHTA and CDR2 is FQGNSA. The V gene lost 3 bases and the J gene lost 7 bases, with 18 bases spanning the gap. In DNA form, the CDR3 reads TGTGCCAGCAGCTTCGGCGGGGGCGGGGAAGGGACCCAGTACTTC. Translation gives CASSFGGGGEGTQYF. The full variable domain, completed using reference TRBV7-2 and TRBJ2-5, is GAGVSQSPSNKVTEKGKDVELRCDPISGHTALYWYRQSLGQGLEFLIYFQGNSAPDKSGLPSDRFSAERTGGSVSTLTIQRTQQEDSAVYLCASSFGGGGEGTQYFGPGTRLLVL.

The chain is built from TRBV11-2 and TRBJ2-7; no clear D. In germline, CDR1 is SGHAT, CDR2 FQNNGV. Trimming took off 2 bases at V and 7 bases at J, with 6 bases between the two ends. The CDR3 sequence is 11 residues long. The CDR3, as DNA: TGTGCCAGCAGCTTATCGGCTGAGCAGTACTTC. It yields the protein CASSLSAEQYF.

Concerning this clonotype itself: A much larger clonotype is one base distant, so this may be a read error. CDR3 sequence reads: CASSLPGAETQFF. For the CDR3, the DNA is TGCGCCAGCAGCTTGCCGGGGGCTGAGACCCAGTTCTTC. This chain joins TRBV5-1 and TRBJ2-1, with D perhaps TRBD1 or TRBD2 (6 bases each). Trimming pared 1 base from V and 13 bases from J, leaving 15 bases between. The CDR3 length is 13 residues. Germline V gene lookup returns CDR1 SGHRS and CDR2 YFSETQ.

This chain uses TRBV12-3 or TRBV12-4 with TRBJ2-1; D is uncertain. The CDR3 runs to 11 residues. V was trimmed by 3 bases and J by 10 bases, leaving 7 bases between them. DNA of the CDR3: TGTGCCAGCAGTTTCGGGTGGGAGCAGTTCTTC. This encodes CASSFGWEQFF.

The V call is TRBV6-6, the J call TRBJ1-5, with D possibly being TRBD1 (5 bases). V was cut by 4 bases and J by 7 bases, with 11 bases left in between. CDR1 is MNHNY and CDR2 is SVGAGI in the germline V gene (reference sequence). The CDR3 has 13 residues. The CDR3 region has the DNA TGTGCCAGCAGTTTGACAGTTAAACAGCCCCAGCATTTT. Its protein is CASSLTVKQPQHF.

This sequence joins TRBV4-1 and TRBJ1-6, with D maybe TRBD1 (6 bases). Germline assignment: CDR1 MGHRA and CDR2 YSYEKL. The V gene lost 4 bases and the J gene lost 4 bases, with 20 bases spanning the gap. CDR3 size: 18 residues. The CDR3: CASSLPAGARIYNSPLHF. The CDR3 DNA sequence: TGCGCCAGCAGCCTCCCGGCAGGGGCCCGAATATATAATTCACCCCTCCACTTT.

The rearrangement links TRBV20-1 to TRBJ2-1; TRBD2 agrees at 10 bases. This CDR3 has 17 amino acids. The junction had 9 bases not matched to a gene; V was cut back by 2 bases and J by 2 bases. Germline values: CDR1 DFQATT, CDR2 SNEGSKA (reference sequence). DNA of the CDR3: TGCAGTGCTAGAACCCTAGCGGGAGAAGAACCCTACAATGAGCAGTTCTTC. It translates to CSARTLAGEEPYNEQFF.

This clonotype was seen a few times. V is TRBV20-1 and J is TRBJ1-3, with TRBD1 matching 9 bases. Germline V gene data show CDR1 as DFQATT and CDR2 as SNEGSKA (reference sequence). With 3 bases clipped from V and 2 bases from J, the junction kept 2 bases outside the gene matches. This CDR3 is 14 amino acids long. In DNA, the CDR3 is TGCAGTGCTAGGGGGACAGGGCCTGGAAACACCATATATTTT. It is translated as CSARGTGPGNTIYF.

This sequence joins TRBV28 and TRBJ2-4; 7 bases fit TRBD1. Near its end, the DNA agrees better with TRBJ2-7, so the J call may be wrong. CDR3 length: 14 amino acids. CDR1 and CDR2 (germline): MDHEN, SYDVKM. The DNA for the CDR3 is TGTGCCAGCAGCTCCCCGGGACAGATATACGAGCAGTACTTC. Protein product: CASSSPGQIYEQYF.

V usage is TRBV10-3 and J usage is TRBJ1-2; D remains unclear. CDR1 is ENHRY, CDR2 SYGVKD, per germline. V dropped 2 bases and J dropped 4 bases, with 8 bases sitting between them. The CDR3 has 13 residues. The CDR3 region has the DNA TGTGCCATCAGTGAGGACCTCTCCTATGGCTACACCTTC. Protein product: CAISEDLSYGYTF.

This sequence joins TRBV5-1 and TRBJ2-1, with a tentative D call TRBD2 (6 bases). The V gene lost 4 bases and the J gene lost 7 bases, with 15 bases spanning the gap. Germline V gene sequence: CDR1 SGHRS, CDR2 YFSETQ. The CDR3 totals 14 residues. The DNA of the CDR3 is TGCGCCAGCAGCCCGTGGACTACTAGGAATGAGCAGTTCTTC. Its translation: CASSPWTTRNEQFF.

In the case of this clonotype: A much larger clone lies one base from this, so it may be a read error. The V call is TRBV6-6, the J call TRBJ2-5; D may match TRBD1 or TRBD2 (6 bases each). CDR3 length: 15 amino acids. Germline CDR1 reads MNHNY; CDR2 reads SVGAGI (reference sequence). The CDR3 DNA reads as TGTGCCAGCAGTTACTCGGGGGGCGGTTCAGAGGCCCAGTACTTC. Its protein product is CASSYSGGGSEAQYF.

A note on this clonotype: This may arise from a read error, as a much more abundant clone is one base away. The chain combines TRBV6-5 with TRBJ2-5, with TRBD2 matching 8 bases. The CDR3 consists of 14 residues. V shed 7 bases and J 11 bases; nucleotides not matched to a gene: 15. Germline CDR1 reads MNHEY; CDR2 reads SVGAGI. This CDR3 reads CASKRRDGRGEQYF. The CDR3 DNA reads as TGTGCCAGCAAACGCCGGGACGGGCGGGGGGAGCAGTACTTC.

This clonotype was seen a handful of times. The CDR3 here is CSVGLAGTYGTDTQYF. CDR3 DNA: TGCAGCGTTGGGCTAGCGGGCACATACGGCACAGATACGCAGTATTTT. The chain carries TRBV29-1 and TRBJ2-3; 8 bases are a match to TRBD2. Germline values: CDR1 SQVTM, CDR2 ANQGSEA. The CDR3 spans 16 residues. V shed 4 bases, J shed 1 base, and the junction held 10 bases outside the gene matches.

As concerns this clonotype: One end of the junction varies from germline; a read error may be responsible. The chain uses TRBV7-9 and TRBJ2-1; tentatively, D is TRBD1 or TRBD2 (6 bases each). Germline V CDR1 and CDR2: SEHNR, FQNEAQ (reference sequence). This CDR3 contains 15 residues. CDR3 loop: CANSLGGPPANEQFF. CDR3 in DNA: TGTGCCAACAGCTTAGGGGGGCCCCCTGCTAATGAGCAGTTCTTC.

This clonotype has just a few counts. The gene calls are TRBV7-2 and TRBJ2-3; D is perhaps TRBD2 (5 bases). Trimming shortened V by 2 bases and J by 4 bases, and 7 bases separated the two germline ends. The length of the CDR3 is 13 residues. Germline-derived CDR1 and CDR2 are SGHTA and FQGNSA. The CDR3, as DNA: TGTGCCAGCAGCTTATACGGGGCAGATACGCAGTATTTT. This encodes CASSLYGADTQYF.

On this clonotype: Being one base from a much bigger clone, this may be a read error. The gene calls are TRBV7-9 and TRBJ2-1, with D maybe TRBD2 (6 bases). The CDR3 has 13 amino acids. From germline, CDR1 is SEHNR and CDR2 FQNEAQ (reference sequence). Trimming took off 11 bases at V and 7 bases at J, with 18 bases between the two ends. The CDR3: CAGGQAGTNEQFF. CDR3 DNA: TGTGCCGGAGGTCAAGCGGGCACGAATGAGCAGTTCTTC. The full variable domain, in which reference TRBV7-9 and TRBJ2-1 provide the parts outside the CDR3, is DTGVSQNPRHKITKRGQNVTFRCDPISEHNRLYWYRQTLGQGPEFLTYFQNEAQLEKSRLLSDRFSAERPKGSFSTLEIQRTEQGDSAMYLCAGGQAGTNEQFFGPGTRLTVL.

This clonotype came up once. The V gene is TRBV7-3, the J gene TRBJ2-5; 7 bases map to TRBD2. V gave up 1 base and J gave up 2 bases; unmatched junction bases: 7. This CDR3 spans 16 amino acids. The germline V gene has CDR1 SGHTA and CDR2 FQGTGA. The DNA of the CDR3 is TGTGCCAGCAGCTTAATCGGAGCGGGGCCTCAAGAGACCCAGTACTTC. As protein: CASSLIGAGPQETQYF.

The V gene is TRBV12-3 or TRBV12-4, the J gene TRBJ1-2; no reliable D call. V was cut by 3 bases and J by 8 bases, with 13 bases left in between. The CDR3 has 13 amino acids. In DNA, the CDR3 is TGTGCCAGCAGTTTCAAAAGGGAGGACGGCTACACCTTC. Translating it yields CASSFKREDGYTF.

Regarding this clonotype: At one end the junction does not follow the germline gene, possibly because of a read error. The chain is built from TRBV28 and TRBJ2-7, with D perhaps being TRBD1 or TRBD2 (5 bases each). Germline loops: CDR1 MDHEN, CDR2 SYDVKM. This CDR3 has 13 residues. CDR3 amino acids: CASSGTESYEHYF. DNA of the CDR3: TGTGCCAGCAGTGGGACGGAGTCCTACGAGCATTACTTC.

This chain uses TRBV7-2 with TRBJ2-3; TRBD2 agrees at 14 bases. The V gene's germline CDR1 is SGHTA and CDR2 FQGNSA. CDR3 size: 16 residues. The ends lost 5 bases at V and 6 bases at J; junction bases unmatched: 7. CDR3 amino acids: CASSMTSGRARDTQYF. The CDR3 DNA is TGTGCCAGCAGCATGACTAGCGGGAGGGCTCGCGATACGCAGTATTTT.

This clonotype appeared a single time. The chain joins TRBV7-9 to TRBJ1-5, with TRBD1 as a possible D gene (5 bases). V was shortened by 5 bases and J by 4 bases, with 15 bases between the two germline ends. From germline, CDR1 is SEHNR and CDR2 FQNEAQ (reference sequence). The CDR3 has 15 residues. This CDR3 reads CASSEDKGGNQPQHF. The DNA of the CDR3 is TGTGCCAGCAGCGAGGACAAGGGTGGGAATCAGCCCCAGCATTTT.